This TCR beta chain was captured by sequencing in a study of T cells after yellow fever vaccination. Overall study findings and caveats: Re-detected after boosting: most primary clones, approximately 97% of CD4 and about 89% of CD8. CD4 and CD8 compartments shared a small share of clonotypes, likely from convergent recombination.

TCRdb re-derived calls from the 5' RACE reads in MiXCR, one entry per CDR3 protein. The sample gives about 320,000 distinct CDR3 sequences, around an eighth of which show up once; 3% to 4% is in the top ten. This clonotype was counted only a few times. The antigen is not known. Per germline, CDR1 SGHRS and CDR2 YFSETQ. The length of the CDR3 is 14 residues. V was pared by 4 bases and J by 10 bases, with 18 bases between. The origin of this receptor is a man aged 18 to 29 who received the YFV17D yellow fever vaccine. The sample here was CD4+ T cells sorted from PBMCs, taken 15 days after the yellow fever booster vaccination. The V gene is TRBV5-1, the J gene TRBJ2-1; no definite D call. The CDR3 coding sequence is TGCGCCAGCAGCGACCGGAACTCCCTTGTGGAGCAGTTCTTC. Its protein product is CASSDRNSLVEQFF.